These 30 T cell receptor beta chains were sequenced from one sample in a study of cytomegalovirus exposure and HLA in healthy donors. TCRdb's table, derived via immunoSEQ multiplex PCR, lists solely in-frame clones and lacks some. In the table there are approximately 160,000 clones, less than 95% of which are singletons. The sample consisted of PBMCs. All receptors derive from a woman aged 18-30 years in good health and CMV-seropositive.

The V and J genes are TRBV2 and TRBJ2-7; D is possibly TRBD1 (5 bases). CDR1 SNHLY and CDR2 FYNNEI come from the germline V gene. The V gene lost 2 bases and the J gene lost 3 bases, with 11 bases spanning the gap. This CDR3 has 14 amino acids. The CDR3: CASSEQGPSYEQYF. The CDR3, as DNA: TGTGCCAGCAGTGAACAGGGCCCTAGCTACGAGCAGTACTTC.

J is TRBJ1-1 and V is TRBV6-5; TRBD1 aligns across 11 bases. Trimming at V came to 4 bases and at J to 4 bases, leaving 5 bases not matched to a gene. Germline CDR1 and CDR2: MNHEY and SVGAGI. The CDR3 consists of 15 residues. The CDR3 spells CASSSGQGAFTEAFF. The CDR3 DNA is TGTGCCAGCAGTTCTGGACAGGGGGCGTTCACTGAAGCTTTCTTT.

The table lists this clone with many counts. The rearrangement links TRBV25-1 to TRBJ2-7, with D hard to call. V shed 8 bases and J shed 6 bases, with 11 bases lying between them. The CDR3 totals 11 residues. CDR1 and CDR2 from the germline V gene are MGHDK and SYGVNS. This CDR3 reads CASLPRSEQYF. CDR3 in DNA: TGTGCCAGCTTACCGAGGAGCGAGCAGTACTTC.

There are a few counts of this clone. The CDR3 nucleotides read TGCGCCAGCAGTCAGGGACTGGCGATGAACACTGAAGCTTTCTTT. It translates to CASSQGLAMNTEAFF. The chain recombines TRBV23-1 with TRBJ1-1; a possible D gene is TRBD1 (5 bases). TRBV23-1 has ORF status, its function being uncertain. V was shortened by 3 bases and J by 0 bases, with 11 bases between the two germline ends. The CDR3 runs to 15 residues.

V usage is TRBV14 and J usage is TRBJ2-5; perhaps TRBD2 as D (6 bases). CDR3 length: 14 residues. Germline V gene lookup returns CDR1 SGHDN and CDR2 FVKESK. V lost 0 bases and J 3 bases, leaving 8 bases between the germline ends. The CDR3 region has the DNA TGTGCCAGCAGCCAAGATTGGGAGGAAGAGACCCAGTACTTC. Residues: CASSQDWEEETQYF.

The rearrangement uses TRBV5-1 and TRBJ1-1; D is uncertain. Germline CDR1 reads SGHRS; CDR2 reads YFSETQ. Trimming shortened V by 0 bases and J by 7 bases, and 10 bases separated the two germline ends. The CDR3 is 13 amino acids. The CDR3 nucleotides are TGCGCCAGCAGCTTGGGCGTCCCTATTGAAGCTTTCTTT. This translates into CASSLGVPIEAFF.

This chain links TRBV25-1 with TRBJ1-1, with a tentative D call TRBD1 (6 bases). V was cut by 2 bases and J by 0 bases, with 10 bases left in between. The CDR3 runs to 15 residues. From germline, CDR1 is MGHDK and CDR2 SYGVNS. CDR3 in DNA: TGTGCCAGCAGTGAAGGGGGCCGTTTGAACACTGAAGCTTTCTTT. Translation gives CASSEGGRLNTEAFF.

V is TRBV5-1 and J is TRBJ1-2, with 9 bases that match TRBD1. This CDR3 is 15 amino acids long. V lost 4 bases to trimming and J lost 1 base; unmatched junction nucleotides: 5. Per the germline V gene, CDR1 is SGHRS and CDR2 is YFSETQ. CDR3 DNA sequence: TGCGCCAGCAGCATCCGGGACAGGGATAACTATGGCTACACCTTC. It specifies CASSIRDRDNYGYTF.

CDR3 protein: CASSAPLAGTGDGYTF. In DNA, the CDR3 is TGTGCCAGCAGTGCGCCCCTCGCAGGGACAGGGGATGGCTACACCTTC. V and J are TRBV2 and TRBJ1-2, with 10 nucleotides matching TRBD1. Germline values: CDR1 SNHLY, CDR2 FYNNEI. The CDR3 is 16 residues long. V dropped 4 bases and J dropped 6; count of bases not matched to a gene: 11.

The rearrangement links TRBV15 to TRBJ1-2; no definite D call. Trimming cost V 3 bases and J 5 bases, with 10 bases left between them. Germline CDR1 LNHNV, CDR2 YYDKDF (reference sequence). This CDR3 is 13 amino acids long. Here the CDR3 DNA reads TGTGCCACCAGCAGTCCGACGGGTTATGGCTACACCTTC. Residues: CATSSPTGYGYTF.

CDR3: CASRPRAAQETQYF. CDR3 in DNA: TGTGCCAGCAGGCCGCGGGCGGCCCAAGAGACCCAGTACTTC. The V and J genes are TRBV6-5 and TRBJ2-5, with D tentatively TRBD2 (5 bases). CDR1 MNHEY and CDR2 SVGAGI come from the germline V gene. CDR3 length: 14 residues. The V end was cut by 6 bases, the J end by 1 base, with 12 bases between.

This CDR3 reads CASSESSGTGQETQYF. CDR3 in DNA: TGTGCCAGCAGTGAGTCTTCCGGGACAGGCCAAGAGACCCAGTACTTC. V and J are TRBV25-1 and TRBJ2-5, with 8 bases matching TRBD1. With V trimmed by 3 bases and J by 1 base, 7 bases remained unmatched. CDR1 and CDR2 (germline): MGHDK, SYGVNS. CDR3 size: 16 residues. The entire variable domain, with the rest obtained from reference TRBV25-1 and TRBJ2-5, is as follows: EADIYQTPRYLVIGTGKKITLECSQTMGHDKMYWYQQDPGMELHLIHYSYGVNSTEKGDLSSESTVSRIRTEHFPLTLESARPSHTSQYLCASSESSGTGQETQYFGPGTRLLVL.

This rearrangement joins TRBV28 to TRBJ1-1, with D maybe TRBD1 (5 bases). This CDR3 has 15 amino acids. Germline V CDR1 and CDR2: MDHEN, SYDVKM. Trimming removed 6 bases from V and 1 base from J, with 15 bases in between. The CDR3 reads CASRPLFGANTEAFF. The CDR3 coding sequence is TGTGCCAGCAGACCCTTATTTGGGGCGAACACTGAAGCTTTCTTT.

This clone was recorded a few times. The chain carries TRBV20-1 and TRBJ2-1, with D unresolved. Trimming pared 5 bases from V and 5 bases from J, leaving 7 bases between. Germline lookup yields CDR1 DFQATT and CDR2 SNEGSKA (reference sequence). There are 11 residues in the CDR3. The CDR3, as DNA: TGCAGTGCTCCTAAGCACAATGAGCAGTTCTTC. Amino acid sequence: CSAPKHNEQFF.

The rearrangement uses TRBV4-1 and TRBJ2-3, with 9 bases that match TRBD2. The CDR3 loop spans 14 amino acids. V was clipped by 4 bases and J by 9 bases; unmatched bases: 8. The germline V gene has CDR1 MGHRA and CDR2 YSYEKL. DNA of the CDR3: TGCGCCAGCAGCCTGGGACTAGCTTGGCACACGCAGTATTTT. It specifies CASSLGLAWHTQYF.

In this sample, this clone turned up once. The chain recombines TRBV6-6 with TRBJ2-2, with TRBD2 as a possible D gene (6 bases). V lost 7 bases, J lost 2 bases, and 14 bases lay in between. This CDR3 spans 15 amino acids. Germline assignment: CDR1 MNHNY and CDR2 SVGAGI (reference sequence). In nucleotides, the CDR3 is TGTGCCAGCACCGCGTCCGGGGGAAACACCGGGGAGCTGTTTTTT. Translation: CASTASGGNTGELFF.

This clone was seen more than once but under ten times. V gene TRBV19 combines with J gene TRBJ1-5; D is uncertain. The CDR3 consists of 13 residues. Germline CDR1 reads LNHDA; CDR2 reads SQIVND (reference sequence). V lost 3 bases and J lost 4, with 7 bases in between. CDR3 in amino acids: CASSMARNQPQHF. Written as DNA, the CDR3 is TGTGCCAGTAGTATGGCGCGGAATCAGCCCCAGCATTTT.

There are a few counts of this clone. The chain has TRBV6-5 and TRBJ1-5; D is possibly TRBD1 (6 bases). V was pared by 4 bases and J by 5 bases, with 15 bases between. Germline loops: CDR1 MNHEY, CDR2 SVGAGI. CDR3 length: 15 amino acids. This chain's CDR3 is CASSSRAGVHQPQHF. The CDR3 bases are TGTGCCAGCAGTTCGCGGGCAGGGGTCCATCAGCCCCAGCATTTT.

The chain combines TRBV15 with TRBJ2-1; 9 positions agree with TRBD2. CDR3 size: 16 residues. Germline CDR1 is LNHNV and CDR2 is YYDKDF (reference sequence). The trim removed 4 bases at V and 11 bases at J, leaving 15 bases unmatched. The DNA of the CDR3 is TGTGCCACCAGCACCCTAGCGGGGCCCCGAGCGGGGAAGCAGTTCTTC. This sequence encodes CATSTLAGPRAGKQFF.

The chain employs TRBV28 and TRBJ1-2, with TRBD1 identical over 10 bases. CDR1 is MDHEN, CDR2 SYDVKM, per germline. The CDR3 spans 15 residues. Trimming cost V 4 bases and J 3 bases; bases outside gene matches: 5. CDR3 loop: CASSSSGTGDYGYTF. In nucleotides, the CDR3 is TGTGCCAGCAGTTCATCCGGGACAGGGGACTATGGCTACACCTTC.

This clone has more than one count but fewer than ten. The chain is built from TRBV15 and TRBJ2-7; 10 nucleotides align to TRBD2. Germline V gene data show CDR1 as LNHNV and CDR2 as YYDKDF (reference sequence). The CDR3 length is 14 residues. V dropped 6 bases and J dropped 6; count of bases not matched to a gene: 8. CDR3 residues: CATSFSGRSGEQYF. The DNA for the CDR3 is TGTGCCACCAGTTTTAGCGGGAGGTCGGGCGAGCAGTACTTC. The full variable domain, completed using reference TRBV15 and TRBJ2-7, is DAMVIQNPRYQVTQFGKPVTLSCSQTLNHNVMYWYQQKSSQAPKLLFHYYDKDFNNEADTPDNFQSRRPNTSFCFLDIRSPGLGDTAMYLCATSFSGRSGEQYFGPGTRLTVT.

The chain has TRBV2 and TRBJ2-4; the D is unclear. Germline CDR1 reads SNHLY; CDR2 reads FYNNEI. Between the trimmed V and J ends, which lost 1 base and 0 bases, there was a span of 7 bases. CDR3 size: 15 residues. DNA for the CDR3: TGTGCCAGCAGTGAAGGAGGTATAGCCAAAAACATTCAGTACTTC. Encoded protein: CASSEGGIAKNIQYF.

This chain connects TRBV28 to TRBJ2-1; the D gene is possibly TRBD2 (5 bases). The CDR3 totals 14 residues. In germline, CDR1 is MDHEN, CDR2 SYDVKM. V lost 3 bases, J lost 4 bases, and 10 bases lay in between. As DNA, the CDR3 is TGTGCCAGCAGTTTCGGGGTAGCGTACAATGAGCAGTTCTTC. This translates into CASSFGVAYNEQFF.

CDR3 bases: TGCAGCGTCGCGACAGGGGCCTACGAGCAGTACTTC. This codes for CSVATGAYEQYF. This sequence joins TRBV29-1 and TRBJ2-7, with 8 bases lining up with TRBD1. The germline CDR1 and CDR2 sequences are SQVTM and ANQGSEA. The CDR3 spans 12 residues. The trim removed 6 bases at V and 2 bases at J, leaving 3 bases unmatched.

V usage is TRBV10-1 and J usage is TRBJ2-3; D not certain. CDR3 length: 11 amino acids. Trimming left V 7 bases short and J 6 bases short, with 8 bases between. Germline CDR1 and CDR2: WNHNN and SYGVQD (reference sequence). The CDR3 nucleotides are TGCGCCAGCATACCGGAGGATACGCAGTATTTT. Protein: CASIPEDTQYF.

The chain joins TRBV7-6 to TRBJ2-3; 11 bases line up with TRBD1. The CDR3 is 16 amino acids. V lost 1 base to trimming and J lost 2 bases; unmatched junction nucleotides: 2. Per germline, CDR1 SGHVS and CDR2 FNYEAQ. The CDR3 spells CASSLGDRGATDTQYF. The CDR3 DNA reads TGTGCCAGCAGCTTAGGGGACAGGGGGGCCACAGATACGCAGTATTTT.

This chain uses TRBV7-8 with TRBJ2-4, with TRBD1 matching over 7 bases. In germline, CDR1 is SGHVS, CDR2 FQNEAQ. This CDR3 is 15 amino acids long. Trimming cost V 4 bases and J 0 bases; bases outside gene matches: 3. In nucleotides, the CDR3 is TGTGCCAGCAGCTCTGACAGGGTAGCCAAAAACATTCAGTACTTC. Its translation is CASSSDRVAKNIQYF.

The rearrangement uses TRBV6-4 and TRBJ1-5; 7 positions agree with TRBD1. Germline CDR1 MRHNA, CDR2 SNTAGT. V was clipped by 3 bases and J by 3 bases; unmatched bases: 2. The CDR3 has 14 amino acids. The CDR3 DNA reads TGTGCCAGCAGTGAAACAGGGGACAATCAGCCCCAGCATTTT. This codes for CASSETGDNQPQHF.

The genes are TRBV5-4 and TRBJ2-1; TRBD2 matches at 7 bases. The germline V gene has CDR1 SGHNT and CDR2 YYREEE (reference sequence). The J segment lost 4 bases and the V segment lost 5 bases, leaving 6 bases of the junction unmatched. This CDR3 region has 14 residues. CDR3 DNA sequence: TGTGCCAGCAGGTCGGGAGGTGGGTACAATGAGCAGTTCTTC. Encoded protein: CASRSGGGYNEQFF.

This chain's CDR3 is CASSARAGTGYNEQFF. The CDR3 DNA sequence: TGCGCCAGCAGCGCTAGAGCGGGGACTGGATACAATGAGCAGTTCTTC. The V and J genes are TRBV5-1 and TRBJ2-1; 7 nucleotides align to TRBD2. V gave up 4 bases and J gave up 4 bases; unmatched junction bases: 11. Germline-derived CDR1 and CDR2 are SGHRS and YFSETQ. The CDR3 sequence is 16 residues long.